What follows is one T cell receptor beta chain and its context. As yet, its antigen is unknown. The data derive from a study of OX40 agonist ivuxolimab in advanced cancers. About the research overall: Patients were dosed intravenously with ivuxolimab at 0.01 to 10 mg/kg every 2 weeks.

Findings and limits, study-wide: Within 6 weeks, CD4+ and CD8+ blood T cells expanded clonally at 0.1 to 3.0 mg/kg.

Generated by immunoSEQ multiplex PCR, the TCRdb table keeps only in-frame clones and is missing some. This sample has roughly 64,000 clones, with roughly 80% found just once. CDR3 length: 13 amino acids. Trimming left V 5 bases short and J 8 bases short, with 15 bases between. Germline-derived CDR1 and CDR2 are MNHEY and SVGAGI. The specimen comprised CD4+ or CD8+ T cells sorted from blood, sampled in a trial of the OX40 agonist ivuxolimab. V gene TRBV6-5 combines with J gene TRBJ1-2, with D tentatively TRBD1 (5 bases). The TCR originated in an adult with an advanced solid tumor such as melanoma, head and neck, liver or kidney cancer. CDR3 nucleotides: TGTGCCAGCAGTGAGGGAGACAGCGGCGGCTACACCTTC. Translated: CASSEGDSGGYTF.